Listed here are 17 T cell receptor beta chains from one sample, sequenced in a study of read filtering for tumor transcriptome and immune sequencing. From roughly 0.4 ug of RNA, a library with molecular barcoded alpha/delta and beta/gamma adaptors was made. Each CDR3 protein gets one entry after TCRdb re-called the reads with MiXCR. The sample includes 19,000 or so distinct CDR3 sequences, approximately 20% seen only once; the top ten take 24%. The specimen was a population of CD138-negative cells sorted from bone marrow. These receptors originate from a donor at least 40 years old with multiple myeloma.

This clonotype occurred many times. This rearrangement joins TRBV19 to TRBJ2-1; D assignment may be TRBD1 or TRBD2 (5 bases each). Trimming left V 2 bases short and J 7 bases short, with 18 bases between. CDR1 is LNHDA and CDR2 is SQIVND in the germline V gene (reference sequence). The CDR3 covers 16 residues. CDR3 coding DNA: TGTGCCAGTAGTATATTTCCCGGGGCTGGTGGGAATGAGCAGTTCTTC. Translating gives CASSIFPGAGGNEQFF.

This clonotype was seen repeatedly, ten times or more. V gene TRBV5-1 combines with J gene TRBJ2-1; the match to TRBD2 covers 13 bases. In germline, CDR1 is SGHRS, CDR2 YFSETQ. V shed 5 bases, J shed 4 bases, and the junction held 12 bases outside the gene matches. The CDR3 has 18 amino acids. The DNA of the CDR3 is TGCGCCAGCAGAGCAGTCGTCCCGGGACTAGCGGGATACAATGAGCAGTTCTTC. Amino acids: CASRAVVPGLAGYNEQFF.

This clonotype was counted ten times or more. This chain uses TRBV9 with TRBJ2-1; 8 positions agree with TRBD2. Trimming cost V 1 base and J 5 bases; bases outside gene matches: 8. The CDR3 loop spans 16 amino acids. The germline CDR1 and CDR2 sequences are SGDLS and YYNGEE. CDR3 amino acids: CASSVPPGGPDNEQFF. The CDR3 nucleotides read TGTGCCAGCAGCGTACCCCCGGGAGGGCCGGACAATGAGCAGTTCTTC.

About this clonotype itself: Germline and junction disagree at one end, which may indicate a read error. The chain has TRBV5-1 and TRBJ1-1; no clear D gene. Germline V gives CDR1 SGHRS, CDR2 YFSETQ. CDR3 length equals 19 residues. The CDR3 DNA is TGCGCCAGCAGCCTATTCTGGAACAGTGCGTTTCCGGAGAACACTGAAGCTTTTTTT. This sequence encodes CASSLFWNSAFPENTEAFF. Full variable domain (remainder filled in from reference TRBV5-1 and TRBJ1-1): KAGVTQTPRYLIKTRGQQVTLSCSPISGHRSVSWYQQTPGQGLQFLFEYFSETQRNKGNFPGRFSGRQFSNSRSEMNVSTLELGDSALYLCASSLFWNSAFPENTEAFFGQGTRLTVV.

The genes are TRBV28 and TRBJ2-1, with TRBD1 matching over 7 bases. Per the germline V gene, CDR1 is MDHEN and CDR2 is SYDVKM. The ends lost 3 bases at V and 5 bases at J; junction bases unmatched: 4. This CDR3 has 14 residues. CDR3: CASSFGTVDNEQFF. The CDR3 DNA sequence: TGTGCCAGCAGTTTCGGGACAGTCGACAATGAGCAGTTCTTC.

The CDR3, as DNA: TGTGCCAGCAGTAGTCAGGATAGCGGGAGAAGGAGGGAGCAGTACTTC. Translating it yields CASSSQDSGRRREQYF. The chain combines TRBV28 with TRBJ2-7; TRBD2 aligns across 9 bases. The CDR3 has 16 amino acids. Germline CDR1 is MDHEN and CDR2 is SYDVKM. With V trimmed by 5 bases and J by 7 bases, 15 bases remained unmatched.

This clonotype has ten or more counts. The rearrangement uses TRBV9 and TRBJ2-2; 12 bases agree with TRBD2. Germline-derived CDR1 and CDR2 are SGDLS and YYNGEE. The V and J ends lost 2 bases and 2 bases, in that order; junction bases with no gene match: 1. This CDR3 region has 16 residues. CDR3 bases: TGTGCCAGCAGCGTGACTAGCGGGAGAAACACCGGGGAGCTGTTTTTT. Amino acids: CASSVTSGRNTGELFF.

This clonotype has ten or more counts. CDR3 coding DNA: TGTGCCAGCAGCTATCGCCCGGACAGGGCCGAGCAGTACTTC. It is translated as CASSYRPDRAEQYF. The chain carries TRBV6-5 and TRBJ2-7; 8 bases align to TRBD1. The CDR3 spans 14 residues. The V gene's germline CDR1 is MNHEY and CDR2 SVGAGI. V shed 6 bases and J 6 bases; nucleotides not matched to a gene: 10.

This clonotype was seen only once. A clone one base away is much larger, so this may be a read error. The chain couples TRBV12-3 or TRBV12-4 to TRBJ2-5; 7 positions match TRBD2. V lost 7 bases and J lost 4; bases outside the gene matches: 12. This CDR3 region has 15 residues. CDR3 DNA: TGTGCCAGCATGCGTTTGGGAGGGCCGGGAGAGACCCAGTACTTC. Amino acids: CASMRLGGPGETQYF.

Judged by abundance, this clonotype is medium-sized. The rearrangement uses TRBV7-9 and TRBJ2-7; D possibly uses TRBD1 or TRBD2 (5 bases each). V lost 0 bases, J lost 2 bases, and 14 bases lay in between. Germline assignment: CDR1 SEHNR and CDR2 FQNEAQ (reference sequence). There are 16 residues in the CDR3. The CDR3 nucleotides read TGTGCCAGCAGCTTAGCTGGGACCGTACGAGCCTACGAGCAGTACTTC. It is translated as CASSLAGTVRAYEQYF.

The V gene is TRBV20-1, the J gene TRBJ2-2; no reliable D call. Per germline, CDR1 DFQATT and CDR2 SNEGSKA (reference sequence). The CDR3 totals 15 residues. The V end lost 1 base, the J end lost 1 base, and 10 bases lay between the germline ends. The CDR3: CSARGGSMNTGELFF. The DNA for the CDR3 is TGCAGTGCTAGAGGCGGCAGTATGAACACCGGGGAGCTGTTTTTT.

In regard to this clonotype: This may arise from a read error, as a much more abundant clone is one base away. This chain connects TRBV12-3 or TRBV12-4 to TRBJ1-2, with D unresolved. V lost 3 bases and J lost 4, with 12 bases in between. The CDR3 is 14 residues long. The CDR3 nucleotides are TGTGCCAGCAGTTTTGGGCCTTCACCCTATGGCTACACCTTC. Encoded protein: CASSFGPSPYGYTF.

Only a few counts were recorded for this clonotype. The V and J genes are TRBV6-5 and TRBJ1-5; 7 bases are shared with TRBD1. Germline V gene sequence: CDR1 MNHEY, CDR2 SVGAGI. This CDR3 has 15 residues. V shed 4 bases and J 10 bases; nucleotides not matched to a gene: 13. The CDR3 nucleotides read TGTGCCAGCAGTTCATCCGGGACAGCTAATGCCCCCCAGCATTTT. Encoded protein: CASSSSGTANAPQHF.

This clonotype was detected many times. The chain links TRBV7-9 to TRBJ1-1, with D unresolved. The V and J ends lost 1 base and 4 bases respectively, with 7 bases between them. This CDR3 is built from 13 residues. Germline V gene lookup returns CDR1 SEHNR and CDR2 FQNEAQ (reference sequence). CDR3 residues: CASSLESGTEAFF. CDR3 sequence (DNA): TGTGCCAGCAGCTTAGAGTCGGGCACTGAAGCTTTCTTT. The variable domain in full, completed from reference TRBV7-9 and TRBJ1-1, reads DTGVSQNPRHKITKRGQNVTFRCDPISEHNRLYWYRQTLGQGPEFLTYFQNEAQLEKSRLLSDRFSAERPKGSFSTLEIQRTEQGDSAMYLCASSLESGTEAFFGQGTRLTVV.

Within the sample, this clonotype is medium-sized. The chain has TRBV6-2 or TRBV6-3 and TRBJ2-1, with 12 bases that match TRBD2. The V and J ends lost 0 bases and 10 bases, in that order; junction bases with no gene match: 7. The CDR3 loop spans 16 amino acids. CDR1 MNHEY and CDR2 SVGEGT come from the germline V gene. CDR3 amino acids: CASSYSTSGSTLEQFF. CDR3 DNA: TGTGCCAGCAGTTACTCGACTAGCGGGAGTACACTGGAGCAGTTCTTC.

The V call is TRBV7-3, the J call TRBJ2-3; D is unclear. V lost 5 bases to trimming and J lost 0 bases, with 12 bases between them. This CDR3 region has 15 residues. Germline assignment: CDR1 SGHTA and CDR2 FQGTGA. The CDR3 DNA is TGTGCCAGCAGCCCTGGACGATCTAGCACAGATACGCAGTATTTT. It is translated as CASSPGRSSTDTQYF.

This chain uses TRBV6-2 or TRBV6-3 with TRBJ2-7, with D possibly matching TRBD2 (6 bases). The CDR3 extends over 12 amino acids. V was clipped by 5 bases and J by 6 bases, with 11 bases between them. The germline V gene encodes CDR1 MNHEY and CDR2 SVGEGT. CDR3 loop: CASSVFGGEQYF. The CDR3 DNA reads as TGTGCCAGCAGTGTCTTCGGGGGCGAGCAGTACTTC.